What follows are 20 T cell receptor beta chains derived from one specimen sequenced in a study of cytomegalovirus exposure and HLA in healthy donors. In the PCR, 60 Vbeta and 13 Jbeta primers were used. Assay: immunoSEQ multiplex PCR; the TCRdb copy retains only in-frame clones and omits some. This sample has approximately 200,000 clones; 60% to 80% occur once, and the top ten carry around 1.8%. Sequenced: PBMCs. These receptors all come from a man between 18 and 35 years old in good health and CMV-seronegative.

V is TRBV27 and J is TRBJ1-2; 7 bases fit TRBD1. V lost 0 bases, J lost 6 bases, and 13 bases stayed unmatched. This CDR3 has 17 residues. Germline CDR1 reads MNHEY; CDR2 reads SMNVEV (reference sequence). CDR3 DNA: TGTGCCAGCAGTTTATCCCCCCGGGACAGTCTTACCAATGGCTACACCTTC. This codes for CASSLSPRDSLTNGYTF.

V and J are TRBV25-1 and TRBJ1-6; TRBD1 is a possible D gene (5 bases). The CDR3 runs to 13 residues. V was trimmed by 6 bases and J by 5 bases, leaving 8 bases between them. CDR1 is MGHDK and CDR2 is SYGVNS in the germline V gene. DNA for the CDR3: TGTGCCAGCAGCGAACAGGATAATTCACCCCTCCACTTT. Translation gives CASSEQDNSPLHF.

The chain has TRBV4-3 and TRBJ2-7, with TRBD1 matching 9 bases. Per germline, CDR1 LGHNA and CDR2 YSLEER. The V segment lost 3 bases and the J segment 0 bases; nucleotides outside the gene matches: 3. The CDR3 covers 15 residues. The CDR3 region has the DNA TGCGCCAGCAGCCAGGTGACAGGGGGCTCCTACGAGCAGTACTTC. Translating gives CASSQVTGGSYEQYF.

This chain uses TRBV7-2 with TRBJ2-3; D unclear. Trimming removed 5 bases at V and 5 bases at J, with 8 bases between. Germline values: CDR1 SGHTA, CDR2 FQGNSA. This CDR3 has 12 amino acids. The CDR3 here is CASSPNGDTQYF. Here the CDR3 DNA reads TGTGCCAGCAGCCCGAACGGAGATACGCAGTATTTT.

The CDR3 here is CASSITGRALNEKLFF. DNA of the CDR3: TGTGCCAGTAGTATTACAGGGAGGGCCTTAAATGAAAAACTGTTTTTT. The chain links TRBV19 to TRBJ1-4, with TRBD1 as a possible D gene (6 bases). Germline V gene sequence: CDR1 LNHDA, CDR2 SQIVND (reference sequence). Trimming removed 3 bases from V and 5 bases from J, with 16 bases in between. This CDR3 contains 16 residues.

This chain uses TRBV7-3 with TRBJ2-3; TRBD2 might be the D (6 bases). Germline values: CDR1 SGHTA, CDR2 FQGTGA. This CDR3 contains 14 residues. V shed 1 base and J shed 4 bases, with 9 bases lying between them. The CDR3 loop reads CASSLNGSPDTQYF. CDR3 coding DNA: TGTGCCAGCAGCTTAAACGGGAGTCCAGATACGCAGTATTTT.

The chain uses TRBV15 and TRBJ1-2; 7 bases fit TRBD1. Per the germline V gene, CDR1 is LNHNV and CDR2 is YYDKDF (reference sequence). V gave up 4 bases and J gave up 4 bases; unmatched junction bases: 3. This CDR3 contains 13 residues. The CDR3: CATSNGQAYGYTF. The CDR3 DNA follows: TGTGCCACCAGCAACGGACAGGCCTATGGCTACACCTTC.

The chain recombines TRBV6-5 with TRBJ1-2, with D possibly TRBD1 on 6 matching bases. V lost 0 bases and J 7 bases, leaving 15 bases between the germline ends. Germline lookup yields CDR1 MNHEY and CDR2 SVGAGI. CDR3 length equals 15 residues. The CDR3 region has the DNA TGTGCCAGCAGTTACTCGAGGTTGGGGGCGAGTGGCTACACCTTC. Translating it yields CASSYSRLGASGYTF.

This chain joins TRBV5-6 and TRBJ1-2, with D perhaps TRBD1 (6 bases). CDR3 length equals 15 residues. The germline V gene has CDR1 SGHDT and CDR2 YYEEEE. V lost 4 bases and J lost 1, with 14 bases in between. CDR3 coding DNA: TGTGCCAGCAGCACACGTACAGGGAATAACTATGGCTACACCTTC. Its protein is CASSTRTGNNYGYTF.

This rearrangement joins TRBV29-1 to TRBJ2-3, with D maybe TRBD2 (6 bases). The CDR3 has 15 residues. With 4 bases removed from V and 2 bases from J, the gap between germline ends came to 16 bases. Germline values: CDR1 SQVTM, CDR2 ANQGSEA. CDR3 DNA: TGCAGCGTTGGGGGGGTGCCAAAGAACACAGATACGCAGTATTTT. Protein product: CSVGGVPKNTDTQYF.

This clone was recorded a few times. The CDR3 here is CASSAGVVGYEQYF. The CDR3 nucleotides read TGTGCCAGCAGCGCCGGGGTAGTAGGCTACGAGCAGTACTTC. V and J are TRBV13 and TRBJ2-7; TRBD2 might be the D (5 bases). Germline values: CDR1 PRHDT, CDR2 FYEKMQ (reference sequence). CDR3 length: 14 amino acids. V lost 5 bases, J lost 3 bases, and 14 bases lay in between.

This sequence joins TRBV29-1 and TRBJ2-5; 8 nucleotides line up with TRBD1. The trim removed 0 bases at V and 11 bases at J, leaving 8 bases unmatched. In germline, CDR1 is SQVTM, CDR2 ANQGSEA. The CDR3 length is 13 residues. The CDR3 is CSVEEARGHEQYF. The CDR3, as DNA: TGCAGCGTTGAAGAAGCCAGGGGGCATGAGCAGTACTTC.

This chain uses TRBV7-3 with TRBJ2-1, with D tentatively TRBD1 (6 bases). Germline V lookup: CDR1 SGHTA, CDR2 FQGTGA. CDR3 length: 16 residues. Between the trimmed V and J ends, which lost 0 bases and 7 bases, there was a span of 16 bases. The CDR3 sequence is CASSLTLGRGSNEQFF. CDR3 nucleotide sequence: TGTGCCAGCAGCTTAACGCTTGGCAGGGGATCAAATGAGCAGTTCTTC.

V usage is TRBV5-1 and J usage is TRBJ1-4; 9 positions agree with TRBD1. V lost 4 bases, J lost 2 bases, and 6 bases stayed unmatched. Germline V CDR1 and CDR2: SGHRS, YFSETQ. The CDR3 spans 16 residues. The CDR3 coding sequence is TGCGCCAGCAGCAGTCGTACAGGGGGCACTAATGAAAAACTGTTTTTT. It yields the protein CASSSRTGGTNEKLFF.

This chain links TRBV7-3 with TRBJ2-3; D ambiguous. This CDR3 contains 15 residues. Trimming pared 0 bases from V and 0 bases from J, leaving 7 bases between. Germline CDR1 is SGHTA and CDR2 is FQGTGA. CDR3 sequence: CASSLTSGSTDTQYF. CDR3 sequence (DNA): TGTGCCAGCAGCTTAACGTCCGGTAGCACAGATACGCAGTATTTT.

DNA for the CDR3: TGTGCCAGCAGTTTCCAGGGGGTTGACGGGCAAATGAACACTGAAGCTTTCTTT. This translates into CASSFQGVDGQMNTEAFF. V usage is TRBV27 and J usage is TRBJ1-1; 7 bases map to TRBD1. V lost 3 bases and J lost 0; bases outside the gene matches: 13. CDR1 is MNHEY, CDR2 SMNVEV, per germline (reference sequence). The CDR3 extends over 18 amino acids.

The V call is TRBV7-3, the J call TRBJ2-3; 7 bases map to TRBD2. Germline CDR1 is SGHTA and CDR2 is FQGTGA. V lost 2 bases to trimming and J lost 4 bases; unmatched junction nucleotides: 9. The CDR3 sequence is 16 residues long. CDR3 nucleotides: TGTGCCAGCAGCTTAGCACTAGCGAGAGGAGCAGATACGCAGTATTTT. Protein sequence: CASSLALARGADTQYF.

V gene TRBV7-8 combines with J gene TRBJ1-6, with 7 bases matching TRBD1. The CDR3 is made up of 17 amino acids. Germline CDR1 and CDR2: SGHVS and FQNEAQ. V shed 1 base and J 5 bases; nucleotides not matched to a gene: 8. This CDR3 is CASSLEAGGSNNSPLHF. Here the CDR3 DNA reads TGTGCCAGCAGCTTAGAGGCAGGGGGATCGAATAATTCACCCCTCCACTTT.

This clone was seen only once. The chain has TRBV5-1 and TRBJ2-1; 9 bases match TRBD2. Germline V gene sequence: CDR1 SGHRS, CDR2 YFSETQ. With 0 bases clipped from V and 4 bases from J, the junction kept 8 bases outside the gene matches. The CDR3 is 17 residues long. The CDR3 is CASSLVPAGGSYNEQFF. CDR3 coding DNA: TGCGCCAGCAGCTTGGTTCCAGCGGGAGGCTCTTACAATGAGCAGTTCTTC.

The chain joins TRBV15 to TRBJ2-5, with TRBD2 matching 14 bases. There are 20 residues in the CDR3. The germline V gene has CDR1 LNHNV and CDR2 YYDKDF (reference sequence). V gave up 3 bases and J gave up 0 bases; unmatched junction bases: 12. The DNA of the CDR3 is TGTGCCACCAGCAGGCCAACCGGGACTAGCGGGAGATTGGACCAAGAGACCCAGTACTTC. Translating gives CATSRPTGTSGRLDQETQYF. Supplemented by reference TRBV15 and TRBJ2-5, the full variable domain reads DAMVIQNPRYQVTQFGKPVTLSCSQTLNHNVMYWYQQKSSQAPKLLFHYYDKDFNNEADTPDNFQSRRPNTSFCFLDIRSPGLGDTAMYLCATSRPTGTSGRLDQETQYFGPGTRLLVL.